The TCR beta chain under discussion was sequenced for a study of blood T cell repertoires in COVID-19. Study-wide context: The study drew acute and convalescent COVID-19 samples from the United States, Italy and Spain. PBMCs, B-cell-depleted T cells, or T cells were the source of the cDNA or gDNA that made up the material.

This clone was seen once. Original data processing: Reference gene primer amplification in the assay estimated nucleated cell counts. Libraries were prepared by immunoSEQ multiplex PCR; TCRdb keeps only in-frame clonotypes and omits some of them. V, J and clone size are those of that table, while D and trimming were read from the DNA. The data contain around 160,000 clones, 70% to 90% of them singletons. The specimen sequenced was peripheral blood. The receptor's source is a human donor in a cohort sampled during active COVID-19.

CDR3 bases: TGTGCCAGCAGCCAAGGACTGGACAGGGCTATCACGAGGGACACTGAAGCTTTCTTT. Its protein product is CASSQGLDRAITRDTEAFF. V usage is TRBV3-1 (or the pseudogene TRBV3-2) and J usage is TRBJ1-1; 8 bases are shared with TRBD1. CDR1 and CDR2 from the germline V gene are LGHDT and YNNKEL (reference sequence). The V segment lost 1 base and the J segment 3 bases; nucleotides outside the gene matches: 16. CDR3 length: 19 residues.